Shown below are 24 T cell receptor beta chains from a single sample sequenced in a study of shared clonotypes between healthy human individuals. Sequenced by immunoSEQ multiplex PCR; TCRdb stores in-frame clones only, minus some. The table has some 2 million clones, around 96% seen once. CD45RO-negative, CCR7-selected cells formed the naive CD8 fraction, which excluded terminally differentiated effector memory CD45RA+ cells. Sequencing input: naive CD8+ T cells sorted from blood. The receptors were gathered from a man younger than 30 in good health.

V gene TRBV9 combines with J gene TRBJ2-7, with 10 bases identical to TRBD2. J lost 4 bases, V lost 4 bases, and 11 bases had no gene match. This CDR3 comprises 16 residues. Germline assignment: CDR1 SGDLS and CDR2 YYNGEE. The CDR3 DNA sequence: TGTGCCAGCAGCTCGACAAACCAGCGGGGGGGGTACGAGCAGTACTTC. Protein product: CASSSTNQRGGYEQYF.

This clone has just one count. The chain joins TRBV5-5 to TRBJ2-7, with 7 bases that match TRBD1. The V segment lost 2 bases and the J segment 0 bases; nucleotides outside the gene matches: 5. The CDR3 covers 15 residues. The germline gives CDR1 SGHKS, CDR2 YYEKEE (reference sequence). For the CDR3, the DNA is TGTGCCAGCAGCTTAACCGGGACAGTCTCCTACGAGCAGTACTTC. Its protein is CASSLTGTVSYEQYF.

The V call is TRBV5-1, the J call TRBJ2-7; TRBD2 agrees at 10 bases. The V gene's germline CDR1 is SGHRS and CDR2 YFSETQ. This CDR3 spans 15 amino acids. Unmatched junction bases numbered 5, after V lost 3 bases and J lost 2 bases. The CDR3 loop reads CASSSPSGGTYEQYF. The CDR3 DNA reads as TGCGCCAGCAGCTCCCCTAGCGGGGGCACCTACGAGCAGTACTTC.

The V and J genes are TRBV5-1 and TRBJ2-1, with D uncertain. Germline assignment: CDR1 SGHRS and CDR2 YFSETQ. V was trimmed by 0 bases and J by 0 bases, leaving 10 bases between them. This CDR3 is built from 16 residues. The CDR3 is CASSLDGLSSYNEQFF. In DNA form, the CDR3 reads TGCGCCAGCAGCTTGGACGGGCTGAGCTCCTACAATGAGCAGTTCTTC.

CDR3 coding DNA: TGCGCCAGCAGCCAAGATCCGGCAACTCACGAGCAGTACTTC. Translating it yields CASSQDPATHEQYF. The chain joins TRBV4-1 to TRBJ2-7; no definite D call. The CDR3 is made up of 14 amino acids. V gave up 0 bases and J gave up 5 bases, with 11 bases separating them. CDR1 is MGHRA, CDR2 YSYEKL, per germline.

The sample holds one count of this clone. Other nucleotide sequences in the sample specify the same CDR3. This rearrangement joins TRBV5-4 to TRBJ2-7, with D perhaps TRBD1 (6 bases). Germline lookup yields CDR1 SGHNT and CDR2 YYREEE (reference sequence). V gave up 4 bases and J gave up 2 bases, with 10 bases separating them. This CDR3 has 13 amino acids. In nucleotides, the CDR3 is TGTGCCAGCAGCAGTGGGGGCACCTACGAGCAGTACTTC. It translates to CASSSGGTYEQYF.

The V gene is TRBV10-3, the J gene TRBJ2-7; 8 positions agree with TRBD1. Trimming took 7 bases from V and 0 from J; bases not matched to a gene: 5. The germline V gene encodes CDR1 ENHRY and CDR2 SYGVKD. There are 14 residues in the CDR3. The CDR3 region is CAIKPGQASYEQYF. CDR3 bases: TGTGCCATCAAACCGGGACAGGCCTCCTACGAGCAGTACTTC.

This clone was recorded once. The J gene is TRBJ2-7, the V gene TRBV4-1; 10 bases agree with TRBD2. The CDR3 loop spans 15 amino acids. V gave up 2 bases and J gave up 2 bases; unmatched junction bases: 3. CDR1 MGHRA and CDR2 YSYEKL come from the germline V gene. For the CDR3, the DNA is TGCGCCAGCAGCCAATCGGGACTAGCGACCTACGAGCAGTACTTC. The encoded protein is CASSQSGLATYEQYF.

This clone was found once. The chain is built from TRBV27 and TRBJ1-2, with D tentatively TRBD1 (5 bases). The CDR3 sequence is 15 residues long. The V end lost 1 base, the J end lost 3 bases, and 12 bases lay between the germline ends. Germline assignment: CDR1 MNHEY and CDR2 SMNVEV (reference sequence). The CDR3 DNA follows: TGTGCCAGCAGTTTATTCCAGGGAGGGGACTATGGCTACACCTTC. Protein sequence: CASSLFQGGDYGYTF.

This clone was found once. CDR3 nucleotides: TGTGCCAGCAGCGTAGCGCGGGACCCCCAATATACGCAGTATTTT. Amino acid sequence: CASSVARDPQYTQYF. V and J are TRBV9 and TRBJ2-3, with a weak D call TRBD2 (6 bases). CDR1 and CDR2 from the germline V gene are SGDLS and YYNGEE. The ends were cut back, 0 bases at V and 7 bases at J, with 15 bases in the middle. CDR3 length: 15 amino acids.

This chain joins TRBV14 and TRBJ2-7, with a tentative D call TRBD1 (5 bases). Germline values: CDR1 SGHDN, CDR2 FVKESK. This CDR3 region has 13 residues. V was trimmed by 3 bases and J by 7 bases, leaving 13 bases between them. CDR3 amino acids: CASSHPGRGEQYF. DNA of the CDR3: TGTGCCAGCAGCCACCCAGGGCGCGGAGAGCAGTACTTC.

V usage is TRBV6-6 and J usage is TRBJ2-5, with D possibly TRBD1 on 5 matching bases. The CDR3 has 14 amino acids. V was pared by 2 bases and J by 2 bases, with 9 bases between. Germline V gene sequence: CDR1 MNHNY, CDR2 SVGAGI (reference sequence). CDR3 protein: CASSYLGQQETQYF. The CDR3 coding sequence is TGTGCCAGCAGTTACCTAGGACAACAAGAGACCCAGTACTTC.

CDR3 bases: TGCGCCAGCAGCCTGACAGGGTGGACTGTAGATTCACCCCTCCACTTT. This sequence encodes CASSLTGWTVDSPLHF. This chain joins TRBV10-2 and TRBJ1-6; TRBD1 aligns across 7 bases. The CDR3 consists of 16 residues. CDR1 WSHSY and CDR2 SAAADI come from the germline V gene. V lost 6 bases and J lost 8; bases outside the gene matches: 13.

The CDR3 sequence is CASSSHGTPFVGYTF. The CDR3 DNA sequence: TGTGCCAGCAGTTCCCATGGGACGCCATTTGTCGGCTACACCTTC. The V and J genes are TRBV27 and TRBJ1-2, with D tentatively TRBD1 (5 bases). The CDR3 contains 15 residues. V was shortened by 4 bases and J by 8 bases, with 20 bases between the two germline ends. CDR1 MNHEY and CDR2 SMNVEV come from the germline V gene (reference sequence).

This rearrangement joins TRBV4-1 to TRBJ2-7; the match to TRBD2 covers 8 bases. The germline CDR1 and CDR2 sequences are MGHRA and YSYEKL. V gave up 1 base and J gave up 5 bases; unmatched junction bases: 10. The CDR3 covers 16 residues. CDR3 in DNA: TGCGCCAGCAGCCAAGTTATCGGGAGGGCCGGTGACGAGCAGTACTTC. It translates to CASSQVIGRAGDEQYF.

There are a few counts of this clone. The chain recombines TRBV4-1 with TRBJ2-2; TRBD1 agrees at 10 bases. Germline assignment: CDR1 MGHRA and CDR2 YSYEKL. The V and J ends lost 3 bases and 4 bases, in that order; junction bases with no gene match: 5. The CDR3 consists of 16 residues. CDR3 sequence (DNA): TGCGCCAGCAGCCATGGACAGGGGGTCCCCACCGGGGAGCTGTTTTTT. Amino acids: CASSHGQGVPTGELFF.

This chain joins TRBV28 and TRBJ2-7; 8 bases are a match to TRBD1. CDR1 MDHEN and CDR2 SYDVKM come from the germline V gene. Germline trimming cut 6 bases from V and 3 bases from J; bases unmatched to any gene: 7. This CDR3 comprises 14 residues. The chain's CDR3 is CASRTGTGYYEQYF. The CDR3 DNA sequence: TGTGCCAGCAGGACCGGGACAGGTTACTACGAGCAGTACTTC.

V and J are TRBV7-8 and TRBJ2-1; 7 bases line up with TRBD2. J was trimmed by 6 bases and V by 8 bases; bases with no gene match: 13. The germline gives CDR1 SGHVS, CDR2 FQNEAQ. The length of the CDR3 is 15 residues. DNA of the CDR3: TGTGCCAGCGGGGTTGGCGGGAGTATATCCAATGAGCAGTTCTTC. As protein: CASGVGGSISNEQFF.

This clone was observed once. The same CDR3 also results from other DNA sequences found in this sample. CDR3 loop: CAWSVGGETQYF. CDR3 bases: TGTGCCTGGAGTGTAGGAGGAGAGACCCAGTACTTC. The chain recombines TRBV30 with TRBJ2-5, with a tentative D call TRBD2 (5 bases). CDR3 length: 12 residues. The germline CDR1 and CDR2 sequences are GTSNPN and SVGIG (reference sequence). V gave up 0 bases and J gave up 4 bases, with 6 bases separating them. The whole variable domain, filled in from reference TRBV30 and TRBJ2-5, reads SQTIHQWPATLVQPVGSPLSLECTVEGTSNPNLYWYRQAAGRGLQLLFYSVGIGQISSEVPQNLSASRPQDRQFILSSKKLLLSDSGFYLCAWSVGGETQYFGPGTRLLVL.

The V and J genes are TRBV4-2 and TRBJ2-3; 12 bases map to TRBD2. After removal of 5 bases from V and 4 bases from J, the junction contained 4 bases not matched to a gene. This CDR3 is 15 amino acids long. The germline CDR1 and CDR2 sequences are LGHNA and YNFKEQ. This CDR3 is CASSGGLAGADTQYF. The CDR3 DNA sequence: TGTGCCAGCAGCGGGGGACTAGCGGGTGCAGATACGCAGTATTTT.

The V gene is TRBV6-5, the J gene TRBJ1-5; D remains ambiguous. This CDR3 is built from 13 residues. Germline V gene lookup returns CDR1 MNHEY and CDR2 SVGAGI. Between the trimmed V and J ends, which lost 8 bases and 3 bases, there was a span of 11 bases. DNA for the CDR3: TGTGCCAGCGGGTCGGGATCCAATCAGCCCCAGCATTTT. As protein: CASGSGSNQPQHF.

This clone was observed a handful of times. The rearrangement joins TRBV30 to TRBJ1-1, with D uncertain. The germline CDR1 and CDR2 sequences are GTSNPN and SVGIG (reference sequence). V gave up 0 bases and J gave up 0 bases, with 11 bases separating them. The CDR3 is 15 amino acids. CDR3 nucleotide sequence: TGTGCCTGGAGTGTACGTGGGGTTGTGAACACTGAAGCTTTCTTT. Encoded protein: CAWSVRGVVNTEAFF.

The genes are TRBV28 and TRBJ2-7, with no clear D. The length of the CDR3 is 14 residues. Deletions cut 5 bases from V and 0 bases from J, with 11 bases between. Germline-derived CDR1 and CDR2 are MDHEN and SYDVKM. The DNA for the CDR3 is TGTGCCAGCAGTCCTGTCTTGGGCTCCTACGAGCAGTACTTC. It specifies CASSPVLGSYEQYF.

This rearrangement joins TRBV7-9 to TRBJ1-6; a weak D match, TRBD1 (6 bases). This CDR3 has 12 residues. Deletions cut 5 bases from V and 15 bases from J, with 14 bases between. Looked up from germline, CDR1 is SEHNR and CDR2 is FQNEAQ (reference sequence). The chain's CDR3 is CASSPLADSLHF. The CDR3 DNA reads TGTGCCAGCAGCCCCCTGGCGGACAGCCTCCACTTT.